This note documents a single T cell receptor (beta chain) sequence. This specimen belongs to a study of T cells in Graves' hyperthyroidism and ophthalmopathy. Germline V CDR1 and CDR2: MNHNS, SASEGT. V gave up 6 bases and J gave up 10 bases; unmatched junction bases: 6. CDR3 length: 14 amino acids. Clinical symptoms, serum thyroxine and TRAb, thyroid ultrasound and orbital computed tomography were used for the diagnoses. RNA transcripts yielded amplified TCR beta CDR3 regions. A set of HTBI primers served as the primers for a first-round RT-PCR of the TCR CDR3. TCRdb re-called the multiplex PCR reads with MiXCR, one entry per CDR3 protein. The table has 550,000 to 800,000 distinct CDR3 sequences, 15% to 20% seen once; the top ten hold 15% to 19%.

The chain carries TRBV6-1 and TRBJ2-3; 14 bases agree with TRBD2. This receptor was taken from a man aged 50 to 60 with Graves' hyperthyroidism. Source material: blood. The CDR3 DNA sequence: TGTGCCAGCAGCGCGGGACTAGCGGGAGCATCGCAGTATTTT. This sequence encodes CASSAGLAGASQYF.